This T cell receptor beta chain was recovered during a study of shared clonotypes between healthy human individuals. The CDR3 totals 14 residues. Trimming removed 0 bases at V and 6 bases at J, with 15 bases between. Germline-derived CDR1 and CDR2 are GTSNPN and SVGIG (reference sequence). Libraries were prepared by immunoSEQ multiplex PCR; TCRdb keeps only in-frame clonotypes and omits some of them. The sample shows some 2,000,000 clones, around 95% of them seen only once. This clone was recorded only once. This chain connects TRBV30 to TRBJ2-7; no clear D gene. The sequence came from a young man in good health. The specimen was naive CD4+ T cells sorted from blood. Noted subset: CD45RA+ positively selected. Here the CDR3 reads CAWSVRRRISEQYF. CDR3 in DNA: TGTGCCTGGAGTGTACGACGCAGGATAAGCGAGCAGTACTTC. Combining the CDR3 with reference TRBV30 and TRBJ2-7 gives the whole variable domain SQTIHQWPATLVQPVGSPLSLECTVEGTSNPNLYWYRQAAGRGLQLLFYSVGIGQISSEVPQNLSASRPQDRQFILSSKKLLLSDSGFYLCAWSVRRRISEQYFGPGTRLTVT.